This T cell receptor beta chain was recorded in a study of cytomegalovirus exposure and HLA in healthy donors. A multiplex PCR was run with 60 Vbeta primers and 13 Jbeta primers. Method: immunoSEQ multiplex PCR; TCRdb's copy keeps in-frame clones and lacks some. The sample lists about 180,000 clones, roughly 84% seen once, with more than 0.95% in the top ten. Whole-study findings and limits: Among CMV-associated TCR beta chains, most appeared HLA-restricted in a later analysis.

In germline, CDR1 is GTSNPN, CDR2 SVGIG (reference sequence). The CDR3 has 12 residues. As concerns this clone: Its matching antigen is unknown.

The chain couples TRBV30 to TRBJ2-5; D is ambiguous. The J call may be mistaken, given a closer DNA end match to TRBJ2-7. This TCR was sampled from a girl aged 2 to 10 in good health and CMV-seropositive. Sequencing input: PBMCs. CDR3: CAWSAAGREQYF. As DNA, the CDR3 is TGTGCCTGGTCGGCCGCAGGTCGCGAGCAGTACTTC.